Sequencing of this TCR beta chain was carried out in a study of control samples from healthy donors and cancer patients. The V and J ends lost 0 bases and 5 bases respectively, with 13 bases between them. CDR3 length: 15 amino acids. Germline CDR1 and CDR2: LGHNA and YSLEER. Here immunoSEQ multiplex PCR was the method, and the copy in TCRdb shows in-frame clones only, minus some. Here the sample spans around 230,000 clones, about 94% being singletons. Sequencing was done on a sample of blood. This receptor was identified in a man in his fifties in good health. This rearrangement joins TRBV4-3 to TRBJ1-2; a possible D gene is TRBD1 (5 bases). CDR3 bases: TGCGCCAGCAGCCAAGAAACAGTAGGACAATATGGCTACACCTTC. Protein: CASSQETVGQYGYTF.